A selection of T cell receptor beta chains follows, all from one sample in a study of Graves' ophthalmopathy and Graves' hyperthyroidism. TCRdb processed the multiplex PCR reads anew with MiXCR; each CDR3 protein has one entry. This table has hundreds of thousands of distinct CDR3 sequences, 35% to 50% appearing once. Specimen: peripheral blood. All receptors come from an adult man with Graves' ophthalmopathy. Both conserved end residues are part of each CDR3. The D gene is left open where the match is weak. The size of a clone is reported for some rows only, either as once, few or many, or as a class for expanded clones.

j_call: TRBJ1-3
d_call: TRBD1
clone_size: -
v_call: TRBV7-2
cdr3_aa: CASSSGTGKNTIYF
cdr3_nt: TGTGCCAGCAGCTCAGGGACAGGGAAAAACACCATATATTTT

j_call: TRBJ2-7
d_call: TRBD2
clone_size: few
v_call: TRBV12-3/TRBV12-4
cdr3_aa: CASSLTVRLARLSYEQYF
cdr3_nt: TGTGCCAGCAGTTTAACGGTCAGACTAGCGCGACTCTCCTACGAGCAGTACTTC

j_call: TRBJ1-1
d_call: TRBD1
clone_size: few
v_call: TRBV10-3
cdr3_aa: CASSDKGANTEAFF
cdr3_nt: TGTGCCAGCAGTGACAAGGGGGCGAACACTGAAGCTTTCTTT

j_call: TRBJ2-7
d_call: TRBD2
clone_size: few
v_call: TRBV20-1
cdr3_aa: CSARIAGEGYEQYF
cdr3_nt: TGCAGTGCTAGAATTGCGGGAGAAGGGTACGAGCAGTACTTC

j_call: TRBJ1-5
d_call: -
clone_size: -
v_call: TRBV24-1
cdr3_aa: CATSDDFGNQPQHF
cdr3_nt: TGTGCCACCAGTGATGATTTCGGAAATCAGCCCCAGCATTTT

j_call: TRBJ1-2
d_call: -
clone_size: few
v_call: TRBV7-7
cdr3_aa: CASNTRDYGYTF
cdr3_nt: TGTGCCAGCAATACGCGGGACTATGGCTACACCTTC

j_call: TRBJ2-2
d_call: -
clone_size: many
v_call: TRBV10-3
cdr3_aa: CAISETGKFGELFF
cdr3_nt: TGTGCCATCAGTGAGACAGGAAAATTCGGGGAGCTGTTTTTT

j_call: TRBJ2-7
d_call: TRBD1
clone_size: -
v_call: TRBV6-2/TRBV6-3
cdr3_aa: CASRAGTGWYEQYF
cdr3_nt: TGTGCCAGCAGGGCGGGGACAGGGTGGTACGAGCAGTACTTC

j_call: TRBJ1-3
d_call: -
clone_size: many
v_call: TRBV14
cdr3_aa: CASSQEQGAGNTIYF
cdr3_nt: TGTGCCAGCAGCCAAGAACAGGGAGCTGGAAACACCATATATTTT

j_call: TRBJ2-5
d_call: -
clone_size: -
v_call: TRBV15
cdr3_aa: CATSRDFQAEETQYF
cdr3_nt: TGTGCCACCAGCAGAGATTTTCAGGCAGAAGAGACCCAGTACTTC

j_call: TRBJ1-4
d_call: -
clone_size: -
v_call: TRBV7-2
cdr3_aa: CASSTGQVATNEKLFF
cdr3_nt: TGTGCCAGCAGCACAGGACAAGTTGCAACTAATGAAAAACTGTTTTTT

j_call: TRBJ1-5
d_call: -
clone_size: -
v_call: TRBV15
cdr3_aa: CATSITAGEGNQPQHF
cdr3_nt: TGTGCCACCAGCATAACTGCAGGGGAGGGCAATCAGCCCCAGCATTTT

j_call: TRBJ2-7
d_call: TRBD1
clone_size: many
v_call: TRBV25-1
cdr3_aa: CASSVPGQGAREQYF
cdr3_nt: TGTGCCAGCAGTGTTCCGGGACAGGGGGCGCGCGAGCAGTACTTC

j_call: TRBJ1-3
d_call: -
clone_size: few
v_call: TRBV10-3
cdr3_aa: CASSEHSSGNTIYF
cdr3_nt: TGTGCCAGCAGTGAACATAGCTCTGGAAACACCATATATTTT

j_call: TRBJ2-5
d_call: TRBD2
clone_size: -
v_call: TRBV6-1
cdr3_aa: CASTKTSEQETQYF
cdr3_nt: TGTGCCAGCACTAAGACTAGCGAGCAAGAGACCCAGTACTTC

j_call: TRBJ1-5
d_call: -
clone_size: -
v_call: TRBV6-1
cdr3_aa: CASRGGRNQPQHF
cdr3_nt: TGTGCCAGCAGGGGAGGGAGAAATCAGCCCCAGCATTTT

j_call: TRBJ1-1
d_call: -
clone_size: once
v_call: TRBV10-3
cdr3_aa: CASRQEGCTEAFF
cdr3_nt: TGTGCCAGCAGACAGGAGGGGTGCACTGAAGCTTTCTTT

j_call: TRBJ2-5
d_call: -
clone_size: -
v_call: TRBV6-1
cdr3_aa: CASSYPSGHGETQYF
cdr3_nt: TGTGCCAGCAGTTACCCATCCGGACACGGAGAGACCCAGTACTTC

j_call: TRBJ2-5
d_call: TRBD1
clone_size: -
v_call: TRBV10-3
cdr3_aa: CASEGQDF
cdr3_nt: TGTGCCAGCGAGGGACAGGACTTC

j_call: TRBJ1-4
d_call: -
clone_size: -
v_call: TRBV19
cdr3_aa: CASSIPWGAANEKLFF
cdr3_nt: TGTGCCAGTAGTATCCCTTGGGGGGCAGCTAATGAAAAACTGTTTTTT

j_call: TRBJ1-4
d_call: -
clone_size: once
v_call: TRBV11-2
cdr3_aa: CASSFGGSGKLFF
cdr3_nt: TGTGCCAGCAGCTTTGGAGGGTCCGGAAAACTGTTTTTT

j_call: TRBJ1-1
d_call: -
clone_size: few
v_call: TRBV12-3/TRBV12-4
cdr3_aa: CASQSWGNTEAFF
cdr3_nt: TGTGCCAGTCAGAGTTGGGGGAACACTGAAGCTTTCTTT

j_call: TRBJ2-2
d_call: TRBD2
clone_size: many
v_call: TRBV2
cdr3_aa: CASRRSGGRHGELFF
cdr3_nt: TGTGCCAGCAGACGGAGCGGGGGGCGGCACGGGGAGCTGTTTTTT

j_call: TRBJ2-2
d_call: -
clone_size: -
v_call: TRBV2
cdr3_aa: CASIRNTGVLFF
cdr3_nt: TGTGCCAGCATTAGGAACACCGGGGTGCTGTTTTTT

j_call: TRBJ2-2
d_call: TRBD1
clone_size: -
v_call: TRBV19
cdr3_aa: CASSMGGTGGELFF
cdr3_nt: TGTGCCAGTAGTATGGGAGGGACAGGGGGGGAGCTGTTTTTT

j_call: TRBJ2-5
d_call: TRBD2
clone_size: few
v_call: TRBV3-1
cdr3_aa: CASSQEGTSGAIEETQYF
cdr3_nt: TGTGCCAGCAGCCAGGAAGGGACTAGCGGGGCGATTGAGGAGACCCAGTACTTC

j_call: TRBJ1-1
d_call: TRBD1
clone_size: -
v_call: TRBV25-1
cdr3_aa: CASPGGGTEAFF
cdr3_nt: TGTGCTAGCCCAGGGGGGGGCACTGAAGCTTTCTTT

j_call: TRBJ1-5
d_call: -
clone_size: many
v_call: TRBV29-1
cdr3_aa: CSVLTGVNQPQHF
cdr3_nt: TGCAGCGTTCTCACAGGAGTCAATCAGCCCCAGCATTTT

j_call: TRBJ1-6
d_call: -
clone_size: -
v_call: TRBV20-1
cdr3_aa: CSATSGGDSPLHF
cdr3_nt: TGCAGTGCTACTAGCGGGGGCGATTCACCCCTCCACTTT

j_call: TRBJ2-7
d_call: -
clone_size: many
v_call: TRBV7-2
cdr3_aa: CASSLLQYTYEQYF
cdr3_nt: TGTGCCAGCAGCTTGCTCCAGTACACCTACGAGCAGTACTTC

j_call: TRBJ2-2
d_call: TRBD2
clone_size: -
v_call: TRBV6-5
cdr3_aa: CASSSTSGVAGELFF
cdr3_nt: TGTGCCAGCAGCTCGACTAGCGGGGTTGCCGGGGAGCTGTTTTTT

j_call: TRBJ2-5
d_call: -
clone_size: -
v_call: TRBV10-3
cdr3_aa: CATVLTGSQETQYF
cdr3_nt: TGTGCCACTGTTCTAACGGGGAGCCAAGAGACCCAGTACTTC

j_call: TRBJ1-3
d_call: TRBD1
clone_size: -
v_call: TRBV25-1
cdr3_aa: CASSLGGDSGNTIYF
cdr3_nt: TGTGCCAGCAGTTTAGGGGGGGACAGCGGAAACACCATATATTTT

j_call: TRBJ2-5
d_call: -
clone_size: -
v_call: TRBV29-1
cdr3_aa: CSSEQQFRQETQYF
cdr3_nt: TGCAGCAGTGAACAGCAGTTTAGGCAAGAGACCCAGTACTTC

j_call: TRBJ1-4
d_call: -
clone_size: many
v_call: TRBV5-1
cdr3_aa: CASSSGQNEKLFF
cdr3_nt: TGCGCCAGCAGCTCGGGACAAAATGAAAAACTGTTTTTT

j_call: TRBJ1-1
d_call: TRBD1
clone_size: -
v_call: TRBV12-5
cdr3_aa: CASGPRGQGLLAEAFF
cdr3_nt: TGTGCTAGTGGTCCGCGGGGACAGGGACTCCTGGCTGAAGCTTTCTTT

j_call: TRBJ2-7
d_call: TRBD1
clone_size: -
v_call: TRBV6-1
cdr3_aa: CATSEGGQGKNEQYF
cdr3_nt: TGTGCCACCAGTGAAGGTGGACAGGGCAAAAACGAGCAGTACTTC

j_call: TRBJ2-7
d_call: TRBD2
clone_size: many
v_call: TRBV12-3/TRBV12-4
cdr3_aa: CASRTSGPYEQYF
cdr3_nt: TGTGCCAGCAGGACTAGCGGACCCTACGAGCAGTACTTC

j_call: TRBJ2-2
d_call: TRBD2
clone_size: -
v_call: TRBV24-1
cdr3_aa: CAAEGTSGTGEPFF
cdr3_nt: TGTGCCGCCGAAGGGACTAGCGGAACCGGGGAGCCGTTTTTT

j_call: TRBJ2-5
d_call: TRBD1
clone_size: once
v_call: TRBV7-9
cdr3_aa: CASSIAGTGERETQYF
cdr3_nt: TGTGCCAGCAGCATCGCCGGGACAGGGGAACGAGAGACCCAGTACTTC